The 3 T cell receptor beta chains listed next were all sequenced from one sample in a study of shared clonotypes between healthy human individuals (dated by TCRdb to the early 2020s). Libraries came from the immunoSEQ multiplex PCR assay. As stored in TCRdb, this immuneACCESS dataset retains in-frame rearrangements with V and J assigned. A fraction of the clones does not appear; measured against another copy, unresolved V genes explain less than half of the discrepancy, and the remainder lacks a known reason. The sample profile shows more than 900,000 clones; about four fifths of them were found once. The leading ten clones occupy 0.55% to 0.7% of the sample. Sequenced input: memory CD4+ T cells from PBMCs. According to the study, the label for this sample's cell subset or site signals: CD45RA-negative fraction. The receptors come from a man aged 18 to 35 in good health. Some clones in this sample may be carry-over from other donors' samples.

The sample holds one count of this clone. This chain uses TRBV4-1 with TRBJ2-5, with D uncertain. V was shortened by 0 bases and J by 2 bases, with 16 bases between the two germline ends. The CDR3 is 17 residues long. CDR1 and CDR2 (germline): MGHRA, YSYEKL. CDR3 region: CASSQEYGWGWQETQYF. CDR3 coding DNA: TGCGCCAGCAGCCAAGAGTACGGGTGGGGTTGGCAAGAGACCCAGTACTTC.

This clone was observed a few times. The chain employs TRBV4-1 and TRBJ2-7; 7 bases are shared with TRBD2. The CDR3 consists of 18 residues. CDR1 MGHRA and CDR2 YSYEKL come from the germline V gene. V trimming: 1 base; J trimming: 0 bases; junction bases outside the gene matches: 12. The CDR3 is CASSQGMSWGGSSYEQYF. The CDR3 coding sequence is TGCGCCAGCAGCCAAGGGATGTCATGGGGGGGAAGCTCCTACGAGCAGTACTTC.

The gene calls are TRBV7-6 and TRBJ1-1; 8 bases are a match to TRBD1. V lost 6 bases to trimming and J lost 8 bases; unmatched junction nucleotides: 14. CDR3 length: 15 amino acids. In germline, CDR1 is SGHVS, CDR2 FNYEAQ. The DNA for the CDR3 is TGTGCCAGCAGTCGCCAGGGGGCACCGAGTAAGGAAGCTTTCTTT. It is translated as CASSRQGAPSKEAFF.